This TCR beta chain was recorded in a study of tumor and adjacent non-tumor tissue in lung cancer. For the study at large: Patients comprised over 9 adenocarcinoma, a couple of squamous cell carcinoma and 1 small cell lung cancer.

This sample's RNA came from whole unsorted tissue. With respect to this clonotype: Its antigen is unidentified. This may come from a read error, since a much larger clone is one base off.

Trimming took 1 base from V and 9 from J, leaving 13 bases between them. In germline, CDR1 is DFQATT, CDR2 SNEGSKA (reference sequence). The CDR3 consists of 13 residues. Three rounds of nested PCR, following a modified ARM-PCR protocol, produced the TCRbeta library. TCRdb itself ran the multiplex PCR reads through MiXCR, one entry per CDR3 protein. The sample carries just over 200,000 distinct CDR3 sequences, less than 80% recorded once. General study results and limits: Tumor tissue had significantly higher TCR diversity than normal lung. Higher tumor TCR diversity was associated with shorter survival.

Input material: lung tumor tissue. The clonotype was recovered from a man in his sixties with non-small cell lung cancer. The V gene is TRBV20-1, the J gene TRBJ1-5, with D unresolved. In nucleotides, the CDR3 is TGCAGTGCTAGAGTTGGAGAGATGGGGCCCCAGCATTTT. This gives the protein CSARVGEMGPQHF.